This paragraph covers one T cell receptor (beta chain) sequence. Its antigen is as yet unknown. PCR primers comprised 60 Vbeta and 13 Jbeta primers. Using immunoSEQ multiplex PCR, the repertoire was profiled, and TCRdb retains in-frame clones only, with some absent. Here the sample spans around 200,000 clones, roughly 80% being singletons. The sample belongs to a study of cytomegalovirus exposure and HLA in healthy donors. Whole-study findings and limits: The analysis excluded some indistinguishable V segments, including TRBV6-2 and TRBV6-3.

The donors (healthy individuals) were bone marrow donors. The V and J ends lost 5 bases and 5 bases, in that order; junction bases with no gene match: 11. The CDR3 runs 16 residues. Germline CDR1 reads LNHDA; CDR2 reads SQIVND (reference sequence). This chain connects TRBV19 to TRBJ1-5; 8 nucleotides match TRBD1. The sample was PBMCs. The sequence was collected from a man between 50 and 59 years old in good health and CMV-seronegative. The CDR3 nucleotides are TGTGCCAGTAGTTTCTTCTGGACAGGGACCGATCAGCCCCAGCATTTT. As protein: CASSFFWTGTDQPQHF. Variable domain in full (rest from reference TRBV19 and TRBJ1-5): DGGITQSPKYLFRKEGQNVTLSCEQNLNHDAMYWYRQDPGQGLRLIYYSQIVNDFQKGDIAEGYSVSREKKESFPLTVTSAQKNPTAFYLCASSFFWTGTDQPQHFGDGTRLSIL.